The T cell receptor beta chain under discussion was sequenced for a study of early T cells in non-severe SARS-CoV-2 infection (dated by TCRdb to 2020 to 2022). About the investigation overall: TCR sequencing used bulk RNA from unsorted whole blood, so alpha and beta chains could not be paired.

The library came from 5' RACE. Sequencing was performed on a NextSeq 500. The TCR library protocol attached unique molecular identifiers to individual cDNA molecules to correct for sequencing error and PCR bias. Sequencing covered both TCR alpha and beta chains, and within each sample the abundances of alpha and beta sequences were tightly co-correlated. The source study handled its data this way. Decombinator V4 was used to annotate the V gene, J gene and CDR3 of the TCR sequences. TCRs were defined as expanded if a significant change between any two time points was detected under a Poisson model with p below 0.0001. TCR abundances were normalised to the total number of TCRs sequenced in each sample and reported as counts per million. MAIT TCRs were defined by TRAV1-2 paired with TRAJ12, TRAJ20 or TRAJ33, and iNKT TCRs by TRAV10 paired with TRAJ18. VDJdb, accessed on 1 November 2021, was searched for TCRs annotated for CMV, EBV and SARS-CoV-2, and TCRs annotated for more than one antigen were excluded. The public reads were run again by TCRdb, first through fastp at Q25 and then through MiXCR, and only productive beta chains were kept. Duplicate CDR3 protein sequences are folded into a single record with the most common DNA and genes. TCRdb, not the original authors, processed these V and J calls. Recorded for this sample are about 28,000 distinct CDR3 sequences; 5% to 6.5% of them occurred a single time. The ten most abundant clones make up approximately 35% of the sample.

The germline V gene gives CDR1 as MNHEY and CDR2 as SVGAGI. The CDR3 holds 13 amino acids from the cysteine to the phenylalanine. Only CDR3 DNA is held: 39 bases, read in frame from base 1. Trimming takes 0 bases from V and 4 bases from J, and the germline ends sit 7 bases apart. This clonotype was seen a handful of times. Its specific antigen is unknown. Base qualities are not recorded, but no much larger clone differs from it by a single base. A case-control design nested within a healthcare worker cohort in London, UK, was used, with weekly nasopharyngeal swab PCR tests and blood sampling performed. Healthcare workers were recruited during the week of the UK lockdown, between 23 and 31 March 2020, and followed weekly for up to about 15 weeks. The paper's findings and limits, for the study overall: VDJdb matching was skewed toward anti-spike CD8 responses and likely underestimated virus-specific expansions, missing private and CD4 specificities.

The source was whole blood, collected at baseline. This sequence was found in an adult who was a healthcare worker with PCR-confirmed SARS-CoV-2 infection or an uninfected control (not recorded which). The chain is made from TRBV6-5 and TRBJ2-7, and possibly TRBD1, on 6 matching bases. The nucleotide sequence is given as TGTGCCAGCAGTTACTCACAGGGTTACGAGCAGTACTTC. Its translation reads: CASSYSQGYEQYF.